This T cell receptor beta chain was identified in a study of cytomegalovirus exposure and HLA in healthy donors. To note about this clone: The target antigen is unknown.

Deletions cut 1 base from V and 3 bases from J, with 4 bases between. This CDR3 spans 11 amino acids. Germline CDR1 and CDR2: SQVTM and ANQGSEA. Assay used: immunoSEQ multiplex PCR; TCRdb lists only in-frame clones, some missing. The sample contains around 150,000 clones, roughly 95% of which appear only once. Donors were drawn from the 120-subject validation cohort, separate from the 666-subject first cohort. Study-wide points: CMV antigen specificity was confirmed in vitro for three CMV-associated chains. The authors enumerated over 150 TCR beta chains as linked to cytomegalovirus.

The sequenced material came from PBMCs. The TCR sequence derives from a young woman in good health and CMV-seronegative. The rearrangement links TRBV29-1 to TRBJ2-7; D uncertain. This CDR3 is CSVEASYEQYF. The CDR3 nucleotides are TGCAGCGTTGAAGCCAGCTACGAGCAGTACTTC.